This T cell receptor (beta chain) came from a study of T cell changes during pregnancy in multiple sclerosis. V was shortened by 5 bases and J by 2 bases, with 6 bases between the two germline ends. Germline values: CDR1 MNHNY, CDR2 SVGAGI (reference sequence). The CDR3 runs to 13 residues. TCRdb keeps only in-frame clones here, not all; method: immunoSEQ multiplex PCR. The table records about 87,000 clones, about 94% of them present only once. This material consisted of peripheral blood, taken in the third trimester of pregnancy. The clonotype was recovered from a female donor in good health, enrolled as a control in a pregnancy study. V gene TRBV6-6 combines with J gene TRBJ2-2; no clear D. CDR3 DNA sequence: TGTGCCAGCAGTCGACTCAACACCGGGGAGCTGTTTTTT. Its translation: CASSRLNTGELFF.